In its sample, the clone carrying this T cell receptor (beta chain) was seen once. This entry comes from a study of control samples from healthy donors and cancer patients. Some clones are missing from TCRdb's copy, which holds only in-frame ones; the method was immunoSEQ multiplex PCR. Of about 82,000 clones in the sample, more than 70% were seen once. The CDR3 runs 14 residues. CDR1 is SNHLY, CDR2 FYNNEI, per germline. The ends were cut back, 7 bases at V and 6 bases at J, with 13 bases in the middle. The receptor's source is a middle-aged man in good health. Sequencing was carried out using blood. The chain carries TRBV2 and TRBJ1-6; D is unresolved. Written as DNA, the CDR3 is TGTGCCAGCACCCAGAGGCAGACTAATTCACCCCTCCACTTT. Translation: CASTQRQTNSPLHF.